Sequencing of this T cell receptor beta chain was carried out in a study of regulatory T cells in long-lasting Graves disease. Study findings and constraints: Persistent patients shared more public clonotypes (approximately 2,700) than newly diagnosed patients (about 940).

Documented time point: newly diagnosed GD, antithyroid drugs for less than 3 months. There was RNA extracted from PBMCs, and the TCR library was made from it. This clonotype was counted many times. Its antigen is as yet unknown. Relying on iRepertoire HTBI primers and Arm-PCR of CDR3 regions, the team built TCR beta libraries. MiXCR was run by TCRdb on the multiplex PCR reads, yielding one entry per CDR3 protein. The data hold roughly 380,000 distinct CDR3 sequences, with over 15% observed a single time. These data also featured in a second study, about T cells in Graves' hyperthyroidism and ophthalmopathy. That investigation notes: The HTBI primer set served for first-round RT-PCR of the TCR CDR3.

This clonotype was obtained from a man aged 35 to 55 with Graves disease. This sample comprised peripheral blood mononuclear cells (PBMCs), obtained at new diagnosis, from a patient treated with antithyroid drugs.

The CDR3 DNA reads as TGTGCCAGCAGCCAAGACCGGGGCAGGAAGACCCAGTACTTC. Amino acid sequence: CASSQDRGRKTQYF. The chain couples TRBV3-1 to TRBJ2-5; D tentatively fits TRBD1 or TRBD2 (5 bases each). Trimming removed 0 bases from V and 6 bases from J, with 11 bases in between. The CDR3 consists of 14 residues. Germline assignment: CDR1 LGHDT and CDR2 YNNKEL (reference sequence).